These 8 T cell receptor beta chains originate from one sample sequenced in a study of blood T cell repertoires in COVID-19. Produced via immunoSEQ multiplex PCR; TCRdb's table is partial and in-frame only. The table lists 55,000 to 70,000 clones, 60% to 85% of them singletons. The sequencing input was peripheral blood. These TCRs come from a human donor in a cohort sampled during active COVID-19.

The CDR3 is CASSRTGANEKLFF. The CDR3 DNA is TGTGCCAGCAGCCGGACAGGGGCTAATGAAAAACTGTTTTTT. The chain uses TRBV7-9 and TRBJ1-4, with 9 bases aligning to TRBD1. The CDR3 is made up of 14 amino acids. Germline-derived CDR1 and CDR2 are SEHNR and FQNEAQ (reference sequence). The V gene end was trimmed by 5 bases and the J gene end by 3 bases; junction bases not matched to a gene: 1.

The chain has TRBV7-9 and TRBJ2-7, with 9 bases that match TRBD2. V shed 1 base, J shed 0 bases, and the junction held 13 bases outside the gene matches. The CDR3 totals 19 residues. In germline, CDR1 is SEHNR, CDR2 FQNEAQ (reference sequence). CDR3 in amino acids: CASSLVAGEPMRSSYEQYF. The CDR3 DNA is TGTGCCAGCAGCTTAGTAGCGGGGGAGCCAATGAGGAGCTCCTACGAGCAGTACTTC.

This clone was seen more than once but under ten times. The rearrangement links TRBV27 to TRBJ2-7, with TRBD1 as a possible D gene (5 bases). Trimming pared 5 bases from V and 1 base from J, leaving 12 bases between. Germline V gene lookup returns CDR1 MNHEY and CDR2 SMNVEV (reference sequence). The CDR3 contains 14 residues. CDR3 nucleotides: TGTGCCAGCAGTAGTGGGGCGAGGTCCTACGAGCAGTACTTC. Its protein is CASSSGARSYEQYF.

This clone showed up just once. The rearrangement joins TRBV12-3 or TRBV12-4 to TRBJ2-1, with D hard to call. The CDR3 is 13 residues long. The V end lost 2 bases, the J end lost 8 bases, and 10 bases lay between the germline ends. The CDR3 sequence: CASSLLDFHEQFF. The CDR3 DNA sequence: TGTGCCAGCAGTTTACTAGATTTCCATGAGCAGTTCTTC.

The chain uses TRBV10-3 and TRBJ1-5, with a weak D call TRBD1 (5 bases). Germline CDR1 reads ENHRY; CDR2 reads SYGVKD. The CDR3 has 13 residues. V dropped 4 bases and J dropped 6 bases, with 10 bases sitting between them. CDR3 coding DNA: TGTGCCATCAGTGTCGACAGACCTCAGCCCCAGCATTTT. Translating it yields CAISVDRPQPQHF.

The chain employs TRBV10-1 and TRBJ2-7; 7 bases align to TRBD2. The V segment lost 0 bases and the J segment 9 bases; nucleotides outside the gene matches: 5. Germline CDR1 reads WNHNN; CDR2 reads SYGVQD (reference sequence). This CDR3 comprises 13 residues. The CDR3 loop is CASSESMWGGQYF. The CDR3 DNA is TGCGCCAGCAGTGAGTCGATGTGGGGGGGGCAGTACTTC.

V gene TRBV9 combines with J gene TRBJ2-7; the match to TRBD1 covers 9 bases. V lost 0 bases to trimming and J lost 5 bases; unmatched junction nucleotides: 3. The CDR3 is made up of 14 amino acids. CDR1 is SGDLS and CDR2 is YYNGEE in the germline V gene. CDR3 in DNA: TGTGCCAGCAGCGTAGAGGGACAGGGCCACGAGCAGTACTTC. It is translated as CASSVEGQGHEQYF. Variable domain in full (rest from reference TRBV9 and TRBJ2-7): DSGVTQTPKHLITATGQRVTLRCSPRSGDLSVYWYQQSLDQGLQFLIQYYNGEERAKGNILERFSAQQFPDLHSELNLSSLELGDSALYFCASSVEGQGHEQYFGPGTRLTVT.

The gene calls are TRBV2 and TRBJ2-7; 7 bases line up with TRBD1. The CDR3 totals 14 residues. Germline CDR1 and CDR2: SNHLY and FYNNEI. J gave up 3 bases and V 5 bases, and 7 bases lay outside the gene matches. The CDR3 DNA reads TGTGCCAGCAGTCCTGGGACAGTCATCTACGAGCAGTACTTC. Encoded protein: CASSPGTVIYEQYF.